The table lists the clone carrying this T cell receptor (beta chain) with a few counts. Antigen unknown. The data are from a study of T cells in tumors after PD-1 blockade. Overall study: During anti-PD-1 treatment, some patients continued daily vismodegib 150 mg. Peripheral blood samples averaged roughly 40,000 unique clonotypes and more than 90,000 templates. Findings and limits, study-wide: Peripheral recruitment is suggested, as some novel exhausted tumor clones were in pre-treatment blood.

Per the germline V gene, CDR1 is SGHDN and CDR2 is FVKESK. V was clipped by 3 bases and J by 4 bases, with 18 bases between them. The CDR3 has 16 amino acids. Genomic DNA template from tumor biopsies or peripheral blood, 616 ng to 6,004 ng input. The table came from immunoSEQ multiplex PCR; TCRdb's copy has only in-frame clones and leaves some out. The table records under 75,000 clones, around 72% of them present only once. The receptor was derived from a human donor with basal cell carcinoma. Material: PBMCs, obtained after anti-PD-1 treatment. The chain carries TRBV14 and TRBJ1-1, with D possibly matching TRBD1 (6 bases). The CDR3 spells CASSHLYLRGSTEAFF. The CDR3 nucleotides are TGTGCCAGCAGCCACCTTTATTTAAGGGGGTCCACTGAAGCTTTCTTT.